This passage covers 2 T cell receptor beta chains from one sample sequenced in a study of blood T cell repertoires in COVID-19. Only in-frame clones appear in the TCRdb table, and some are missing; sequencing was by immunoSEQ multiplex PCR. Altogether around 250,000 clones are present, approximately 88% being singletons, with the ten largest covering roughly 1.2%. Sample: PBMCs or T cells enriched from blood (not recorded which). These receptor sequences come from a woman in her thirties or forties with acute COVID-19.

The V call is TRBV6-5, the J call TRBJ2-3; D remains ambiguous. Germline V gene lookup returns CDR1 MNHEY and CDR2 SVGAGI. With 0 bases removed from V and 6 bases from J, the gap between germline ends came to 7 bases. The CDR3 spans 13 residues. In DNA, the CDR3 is TGTGCCAGCAGTTACTCGTCCGGGGATACGCAGTATTTT. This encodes CASSYSSGDTQYF.

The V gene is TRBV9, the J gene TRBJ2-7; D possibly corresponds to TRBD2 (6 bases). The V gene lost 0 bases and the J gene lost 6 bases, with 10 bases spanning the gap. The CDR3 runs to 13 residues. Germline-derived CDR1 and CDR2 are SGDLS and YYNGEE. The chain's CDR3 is CASSVVRGGEQYF. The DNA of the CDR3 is TGTGCCAGCAGCGTAGTGCGGGGCGGCGAGCAGTACTTC.